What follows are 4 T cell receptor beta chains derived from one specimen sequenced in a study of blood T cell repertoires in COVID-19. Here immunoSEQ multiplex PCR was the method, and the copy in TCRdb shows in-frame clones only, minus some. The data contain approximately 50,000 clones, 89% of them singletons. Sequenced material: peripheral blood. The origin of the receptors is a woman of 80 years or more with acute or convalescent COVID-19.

The CDR3 DNA reads as TGTGCCAGCAGCCAAGATAAGCCCAACGAGCAGTACTTC. Translated, it gives CASSQDKPNEQYF. The chain combines TRBV4-2 with TRBJ2-7; D is unresolved. The CDR3 is made up of 13 amino acids. Germline assignment: CDR1 LGHNA and CDR2 YNFKEQ. The germline V and J ends were trimmed by 0 bases and 5 bases, with 8 bases remaining between them.

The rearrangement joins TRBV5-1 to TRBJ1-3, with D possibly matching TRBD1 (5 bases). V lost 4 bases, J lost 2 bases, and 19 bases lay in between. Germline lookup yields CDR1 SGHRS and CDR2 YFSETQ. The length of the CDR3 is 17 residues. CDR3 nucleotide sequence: TGCGCCAGCAGCCCCGGGGCGGGGGAAGGTCCTGGAAACACCATATATTTT. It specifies CASSPGAGEGPGNTIYF. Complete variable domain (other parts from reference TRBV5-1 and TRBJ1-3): KAGVTQTPRYLIKTRGQQVTLSCSPISGHRSVSWYQQTPGQGLQFLFEYFSETQRNKGNFPGRFSGRQFSNSRSEMNVSTLELGDSALYLCASSPGAGEGPGNTIYFGEGSWLTVV.

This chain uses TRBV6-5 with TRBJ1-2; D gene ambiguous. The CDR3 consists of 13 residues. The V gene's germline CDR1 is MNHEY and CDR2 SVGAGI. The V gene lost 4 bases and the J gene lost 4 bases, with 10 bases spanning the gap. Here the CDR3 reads CASSSVSSYGYTF. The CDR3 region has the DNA TGTGCCAGCAGTTCCGTCTCTTCCTATGGCTACACCTTC.

CDR3 bases: TGTGCCAGCAGTGTCTGGAGGGAGACCCAGTACTTC. This encodes CASSVWRETQYF. V is TRBV2 and J is TRBJ2-5, with a possible D match to TRBD2 (5 bases). Trimming shortened V by 4 bases and J by 5 bases, and 8 bases separated the two germline ends. The CDR3 has 12 residues. CDR1 is SNHLY, CDR2 FYNNEI, per germline. Drawing the rest from reference TRBV2 and TRBJ2-5, the complete variable domain is EPEVTQTPSHQVTQMGQEVILRCVPISNHLYFYWYRQILGQKVEFLVSFYNNEISEKSEIFDDQFSVERPDGSNFTLKIRSTKLEDSAMYFCASSVWRETQYFGPGTRLLVL.